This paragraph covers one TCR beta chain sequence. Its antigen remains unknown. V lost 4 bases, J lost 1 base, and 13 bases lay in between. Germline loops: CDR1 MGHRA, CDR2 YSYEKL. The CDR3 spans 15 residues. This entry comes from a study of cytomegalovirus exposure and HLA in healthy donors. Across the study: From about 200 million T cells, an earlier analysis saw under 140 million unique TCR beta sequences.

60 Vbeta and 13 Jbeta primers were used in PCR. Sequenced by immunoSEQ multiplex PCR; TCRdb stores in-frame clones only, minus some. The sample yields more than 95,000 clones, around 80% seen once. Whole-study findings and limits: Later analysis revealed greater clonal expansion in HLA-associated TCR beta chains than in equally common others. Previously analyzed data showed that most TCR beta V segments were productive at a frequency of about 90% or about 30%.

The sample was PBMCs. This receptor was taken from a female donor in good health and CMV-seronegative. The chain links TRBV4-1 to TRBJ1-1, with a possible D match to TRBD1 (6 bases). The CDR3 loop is CASSRPGEGNTEAFF. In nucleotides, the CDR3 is TGCGCCAGCAGCCGACCAGGGGAGGGGAACACTGAAGCTTTCTTT.